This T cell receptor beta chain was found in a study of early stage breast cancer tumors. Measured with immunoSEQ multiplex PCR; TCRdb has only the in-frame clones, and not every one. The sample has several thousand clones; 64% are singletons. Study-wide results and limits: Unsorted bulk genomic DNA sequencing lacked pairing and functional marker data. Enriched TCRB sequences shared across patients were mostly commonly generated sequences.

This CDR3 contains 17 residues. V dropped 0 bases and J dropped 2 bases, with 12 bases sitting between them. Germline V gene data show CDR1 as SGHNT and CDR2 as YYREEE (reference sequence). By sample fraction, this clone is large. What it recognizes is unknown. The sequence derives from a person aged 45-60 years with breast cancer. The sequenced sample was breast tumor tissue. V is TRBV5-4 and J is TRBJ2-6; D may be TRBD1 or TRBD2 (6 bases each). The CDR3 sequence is CASSLEGGKTGANVLTF. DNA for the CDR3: TGTGCCAGCAGCTTGGAGGGGGGAAAGACTGGGGCCAACGTCCTGACTTTC.